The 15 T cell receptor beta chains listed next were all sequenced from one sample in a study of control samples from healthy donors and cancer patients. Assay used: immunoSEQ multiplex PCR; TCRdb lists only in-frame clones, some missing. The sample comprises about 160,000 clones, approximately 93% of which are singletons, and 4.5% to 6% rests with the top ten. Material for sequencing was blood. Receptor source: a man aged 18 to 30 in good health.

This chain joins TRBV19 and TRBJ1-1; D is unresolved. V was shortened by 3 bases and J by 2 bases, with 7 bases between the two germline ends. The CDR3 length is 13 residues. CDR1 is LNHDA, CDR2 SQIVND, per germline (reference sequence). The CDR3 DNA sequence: TGTGCCAGTAGTATGGGCAGTAACACTGAAGCTTTCTTT. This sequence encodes CASSMGSNTEAFF.

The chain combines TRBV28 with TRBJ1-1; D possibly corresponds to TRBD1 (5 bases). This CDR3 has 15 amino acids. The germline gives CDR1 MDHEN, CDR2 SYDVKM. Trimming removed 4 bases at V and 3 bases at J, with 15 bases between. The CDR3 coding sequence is TGTGCCAGCAGTTCCAACTGGGGGAGGGACACTGAAGCTTTCTTT. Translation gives CASSSNWGRDTEAFF.

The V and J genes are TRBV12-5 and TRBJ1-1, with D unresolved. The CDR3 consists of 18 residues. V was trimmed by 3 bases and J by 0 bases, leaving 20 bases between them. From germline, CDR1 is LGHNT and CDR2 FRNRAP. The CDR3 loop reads CASGFGLATFPMNTEAFF. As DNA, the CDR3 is TGTGCTAGTGGTTTCGGTTTAGCGACTTTCCCTATGAACACTGAAGCTTTCTTT.

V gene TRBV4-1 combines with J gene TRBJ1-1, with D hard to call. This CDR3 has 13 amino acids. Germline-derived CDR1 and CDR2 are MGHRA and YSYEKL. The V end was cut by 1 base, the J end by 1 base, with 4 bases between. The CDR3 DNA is TGCGCCAGCAGCCAAGGGCGGAACACTGAAGCTTTCTTT. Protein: CASSQGRNTEAFF.

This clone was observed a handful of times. CDR3 nucleotide sequence: TGCGCCAGCAGCCAAAACACGGGACAGGAGATTTATGGCTACACCTTC. Amino acid sequence: CASSQNTGQEIYGYTF. The chain carries TRBV4-1 and TRBJ1-2, with 8 bases matching TRBD1. V lost 2 bases and J lost 5; bases outside the gene matches: 10. The CDR3 covers 16 residues. CDR1 and CDR2 from the germline V gene are MGHRA and YSYEKL.

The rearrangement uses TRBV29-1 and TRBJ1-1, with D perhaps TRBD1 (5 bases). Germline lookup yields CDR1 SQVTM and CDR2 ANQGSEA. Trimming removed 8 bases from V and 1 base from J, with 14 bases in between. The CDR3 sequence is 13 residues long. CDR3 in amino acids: CSYQLGGNTEAFF. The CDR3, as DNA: TGCAGCTATCAGCTCGGGGGGAACACTGAAGCTTTCTTT.

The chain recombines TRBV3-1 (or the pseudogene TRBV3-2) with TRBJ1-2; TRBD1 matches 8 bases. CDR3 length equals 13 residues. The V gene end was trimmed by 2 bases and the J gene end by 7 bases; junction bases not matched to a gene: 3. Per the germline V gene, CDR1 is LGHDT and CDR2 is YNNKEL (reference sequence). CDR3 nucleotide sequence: TGTGCCAGCAGCCAAAGGACAGGGAGTGGCTACACCTTC. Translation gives CASSQRTGSGYTF.

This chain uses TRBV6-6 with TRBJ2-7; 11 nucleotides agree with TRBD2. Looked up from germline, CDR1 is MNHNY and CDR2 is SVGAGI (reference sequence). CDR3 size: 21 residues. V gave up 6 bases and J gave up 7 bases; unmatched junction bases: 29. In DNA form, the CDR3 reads TGTGCCAGCAGCGCGCATAACCCACAGGGGCTAGCGGGAGGCCATCTTTTGGAGCAGTACTTC. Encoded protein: CASSAHNPQGLAGGHLLEQYF.

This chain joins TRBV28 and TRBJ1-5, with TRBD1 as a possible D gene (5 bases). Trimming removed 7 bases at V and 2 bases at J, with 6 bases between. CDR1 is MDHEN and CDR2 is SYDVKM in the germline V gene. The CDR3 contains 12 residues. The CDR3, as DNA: TGTGCCAGCAAAGGGGGCAATCAGCCCCAGCATTTT. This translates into CASKGGNQPQHF. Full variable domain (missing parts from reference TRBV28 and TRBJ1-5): DVKVTQSSRYLVKRTGEKVFLECVQDMDHENMFWYRQDPGLGLRLIYFSYDVKMKEKGDIPEGYSVSREKKERFSLILESASTNQTSMYLCASKGGNQPQHFGDGTRLSIL.

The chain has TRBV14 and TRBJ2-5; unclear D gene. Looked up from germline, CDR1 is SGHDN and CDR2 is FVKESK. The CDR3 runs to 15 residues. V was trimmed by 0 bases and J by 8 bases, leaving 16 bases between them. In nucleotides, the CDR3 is TGTGCCAGCAGCCAAGAACGAAGGGTCGGCGAAACCCAGTACTTC. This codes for CASSQERRVGETQYF. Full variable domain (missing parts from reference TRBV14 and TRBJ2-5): EAGVTQFPSHSVIEKGQTVTLRCDPISGHDNLYWYRRVMGKEIKFLLHFVKESKQDESGMPNNRFLAERTGGTYSTLKVQPAELEDSGVYFCASSQERRVGETQYFGPGTRLLVL.

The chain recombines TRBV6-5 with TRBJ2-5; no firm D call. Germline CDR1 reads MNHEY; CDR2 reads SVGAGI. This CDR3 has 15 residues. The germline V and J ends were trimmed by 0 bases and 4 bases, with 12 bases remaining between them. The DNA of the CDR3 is TGTGCCAGCAGTTACTCGGCTGGTTTAGGAGAGACCCAGTACTTC. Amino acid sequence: CASSYSAGLGETQYF.

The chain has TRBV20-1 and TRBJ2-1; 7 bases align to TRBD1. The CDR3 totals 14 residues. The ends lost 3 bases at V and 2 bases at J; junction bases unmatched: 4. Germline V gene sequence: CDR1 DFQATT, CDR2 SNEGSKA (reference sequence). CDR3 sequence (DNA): TGCAGTGCTAGTAGGACAGGTCCCTACAATGAGCAGTTCTTC. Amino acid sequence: CSASRTGPYNEQFF.

CDR3 residues: CASSEAPDSPLHF. In DNA form, the CDR3 reads TGTGCCAGCAGTGAAGCTCCCGATTCACCCCTCCACTTT. The chain is built from TRBV6-1 and TRBJ1-6; D not resolved. The germline V gene has CDR1 MNHNS and CDR2 SASEGT. The CDR3 sequence is 13 residues long. The ends were cut back, 0 bases at V and 8 bases at J, with 5 bases in the middle.

CDR3 loop: CASSLGRVGNEQFF. DNA for the CDR3: TGTGCCAGCAGCTTGGGCAGGGTTGGCAATGAGCAGTTCTTC. The chain couples TRBV13 to TRBJ2-1, with D possibly TRBD1 on 5 matching bases. Looked up from germline, CDR1 is PRHDT and CDR2 is FYEKMQ (reference sequence). The ends were cut back, 3 bases at V and 6 bases at J, with 12 bases in the middle. The CDR3 totals 14 residues.

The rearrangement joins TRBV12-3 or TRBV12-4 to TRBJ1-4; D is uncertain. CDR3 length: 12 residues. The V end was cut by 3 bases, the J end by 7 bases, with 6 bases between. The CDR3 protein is CASSFMAEKLFF. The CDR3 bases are TGTGCCAGCAGTTTTATGGCTGAAAAACTGTTTTTT.